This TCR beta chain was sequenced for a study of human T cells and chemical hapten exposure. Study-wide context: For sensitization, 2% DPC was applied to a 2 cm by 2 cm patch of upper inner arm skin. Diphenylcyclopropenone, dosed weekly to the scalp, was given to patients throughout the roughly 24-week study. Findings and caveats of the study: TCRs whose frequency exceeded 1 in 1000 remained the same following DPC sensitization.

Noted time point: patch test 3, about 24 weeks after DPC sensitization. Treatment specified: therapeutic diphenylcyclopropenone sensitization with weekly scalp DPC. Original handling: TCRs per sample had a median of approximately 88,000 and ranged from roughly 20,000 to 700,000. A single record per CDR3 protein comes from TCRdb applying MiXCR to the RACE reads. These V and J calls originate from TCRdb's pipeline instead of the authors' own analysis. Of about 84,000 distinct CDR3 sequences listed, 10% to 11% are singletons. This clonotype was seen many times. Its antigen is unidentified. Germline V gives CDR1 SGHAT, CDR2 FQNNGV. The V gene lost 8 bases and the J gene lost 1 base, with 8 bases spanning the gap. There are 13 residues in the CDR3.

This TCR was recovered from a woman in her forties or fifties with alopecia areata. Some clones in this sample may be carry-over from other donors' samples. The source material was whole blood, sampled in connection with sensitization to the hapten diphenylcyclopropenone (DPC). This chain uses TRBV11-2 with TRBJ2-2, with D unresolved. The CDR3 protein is CASLWRNTGELFF. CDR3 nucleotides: TGTGCCAGCCTCTGGCGGAACACCGGGGAGCTGTTTTTT.